This entry lists 20 T cell receptor beta chains sequenced from one sample in a study of graft-versus-host responses after intestinal transplantation. The repertoire was sequenced with immunoSEQ multiplex PCR; TCRdb's copy has only in-frame clones and lacks some. The sample contains about 78,000 clones, roughly 90% of which appear only once. No cognate antigen is known for these TCRs. The sequences come from unstimulated CD8+ T cells sorted from spleen or lymph node cells, collected before transplant. Source of these receptors: a human donor who was the organ donor for an intestinal transplant.

The chain links TRBV28 to TRBJ1-6; no clear D gene. Trimming removed 3 bases from V and 1 base from J, with 19 bases in between. CDR1 and CDR2 (germline): MDHEN, SYDVKM. The CDR3 consists of 19 residues. The CDR3 nucleotides are TGTGCCAGCAGTTTCCCCCCCGACGACTCGGCTTCCTATAATTCACCCCTCCACTTT. Translation gives CASSFPPDDSASYNSPLHF.

This clone has just one count. The chain employs TRBV27 and TRBJ2-1; 10 nucleotides line up with TRBD2. Germline CDR1 MNHEY, CDR2 SMNVEV (reference sequence). After removal of 4 bases from V and 9 bases from J, the junction contained 6 bases not matched to a gene. This CDR3 has 14 residues. The CDR3 nucleotides read TGTGCCAGCAGTTCCGGGACTAGCGTCATTGAGCAGTTCTTC. Translating it yields CASSSGTSVIEQFF.

This chain uses TRBV6-1 with TRBJ1-2; 9 bases are a match to TRBD1. Per the germline V gene, CDR1 is MNHNS and CDR2 is SASEGT. The CDR3 is 15 amino acids. The V gene end was trimmed by 5 bases and the J gene end by 2 bases; junction bases not matched to a gene: 6. For the CDR3, the DNA is TGTGCCAGCAGTACATGGGACAGGGAGAACTATGGCTACACCTTC. Residues: CASSTWDRENYGYTF.

This chain uses TRBV5-1 with TRBJ2-1; 10 bases line up with TRBD1. The V gene's germline CDR1 is SGHRS and CDR2 YFSETQ. V trimming: 1 base; J trimming: 8 bases; junction bases outside the gene matches: 24. This CDR3 is 21 amino acids long. CDR3 amino acids: CASSLILRDRGTGILGHEQFF. DNA of the CDR3: TGCGCCAGCAGCTTGATACTAAGGGACAGGGGAACGGGGATCCTCGGTCATGAGCAGTTCTTC.

The chain combines TRBV7-9 with TRBJ1-6, with 10 bases lining up with TRBD1. Germline CDR1 reads SEHNR; CDR2 reads FQNEAQ (reference sequence). The CDR3 contains 15 residues. V lost 1 base to trimming and J lost 8 bases; unmatched junction nucleotides: 2. The CDR3 here is CASSLEGTGDSPLHF. CDR3 DNA: TGTGCCAGCAGCTTAGAGGGGACAGGGGATTCACCCCTCCACTTT.

The V gene is TRBV5-4, the J gene TRBJ1-3; the D is unclear. CDR1 and CDR2 from the germline V gene are SGHNT and YYREEE (reference sequence). V lost 4 bases and J 4 bases, leaving 6 bases between the germline ends. The CDR3 spans 12 residues. CDR3: CASSVLGNTIYF. The CDR3 DNA follows: TGTGCCAGCAGCGTACTCGGAAACACCATATATTTT.

This chain joins TRBV5-8 and TRBJ2-3, with a tentative D call TRBD1 (6 bases). Germline V gives CDR1 SGHTS, CDR2 YDEGEE. Trimming removed 6 bases from V and 7 bases from J, with 15 bases in between. The CDR3 sequence is 13 residues long. CDR3 amino acids: CASTLVGGHTQYF. CDR3 nucleotides: TGTGCCAGCACCCTAGTAGGGGGTCATACGCAGTATTTT.

The rearrangement uses TRBV9 and TRBJ2-5; 7 bases are a match to TRBD2. The V segment lost 4 bases and the J segment 4 bases; nucleotides outside the gene matches: 10. The CDR3 covers 15 residues. Germline CDR1 is SGDLS and CDR2 is YYNGEE. In DNA form, the CDR3 reads TGTGCCAGCAGCCCTGTTCCACGGACTAGAGAGACCCAGTACTTC. This translates into CASSPVPRTRETQYF.

The V gene is TRBV2, the J gene TRBJ1-1; D is uncertain. The germline V and J ends were trimmed by 6 bases and 4 bases, with 6 bases remaining between them. The germline V gene encodes CDR1 SNHLY and CDR2 FYNNEI. The CDR3 totals 11 residues. The CDR3 bases are TGTGCCAGCAGGGTGAGCACTGAAGCTTTCTTT. Residues: CASRVSTEAFF.

The chain carries TRBV5-1 and TRBJ1-2, with D maybe TRBD1 (6 bases). Looked up from germline, CDR1 is SGHRS and CDR2 is YFSETQ. Trimming pared 4 bases from V and 7 bases from J, leaving 14 bases between. This CDR3 has 13 amino acids. The CDR3 DNA is TGCGCCAGCAGCCCGGACAGTTTGGGTGGCTACACCTTC. Translation: CASSPDSLGGYTF.

The rearrangement uses TRBV7-9 and TRBJ1-1, with 11 bases identical to TRBD1. Trimming took 2 bases from V and 1 from J; bases not matched to a gene: 6. Germline V CDR1 and CDR2: SEHNR, FQNEAQ (reference sequence). The CDR3 sequence is 17 residues long. The CDR3 DNA reads as TGTGCCAGCAGCTTACTGGGACAGGGGGTCGCGAACACTGAAGCTTTCTTT. Translation gives CASSLLGQGVANTEAFF. Looking up the rest from reference TRBV7-9 and TRBJ1-1 gives the full variable domain: DTGVSQNPRHKITKRGQNVTFRCDPISEHNRLYWYRQTLGQGPEFLTYFQNEAQLEKSRLLSDRFSAERPKGSFSTLEIQRTEQGDSAMYLCASSLLGQGVANTEAFFGQGTRLTVV.

The chain links TRBV27 to TRBJ2-3; D is possibly TRBD1 (6 bases). The CDR3 loop spans 15 amino acids. Germline CDR1 and CDR2: MNHEY and SMNVEV (reference sequence). V shed 4 bases and J shed 0 bases, with 11 bases lying between them. In DNA, the CDR3 is TGTGCCAGCAGTTCAGTGACAGGTAGCACAGATACGCAGTATTTT. It translates to CASSSVTGSTDTQYF.

The chain is built from TRBV9 and TRBJ1-2; tentatively, D is TRBD1 (6 bases). The CDR3 sequence is 15 residues long. Germline loops: CDR1 SGDLS, CDR2 YYNGEE. Deletions cut 3 bases from V and 6 bases from J, with 18 bases between. CDR3 in amino acids: CASSEPTGLFDGYTF. The CDR3 region has the DNA TGTGCCAGCAGCGAACCGACAGGTTTATTTGATGGCTACACCTTC.

The chain links TRBV4-2 to TRBJ2-6; D is perhaps TRBD1 (5 bases). The germline CDR1 and CDR2 sequences are LGHNA and YNFKEQ. V was clipped by 0 bases and J by 0 bases, with 6 bases between them. The CDR3 is 16 amino acids. The CDR3 loop is CASSQDDSSGANVLTF. Here the CDR3 DNA reads TGTGCCAGCAGCCAAGATGACAGCTCTGGGGCCAACGTCCTGACTTTC.

This rearrangement joins TRBV29-1 to TRBJ2-1; 10 nucleotides align to TRBD1. V shed 3 bases, J shed 9 bases, and the junction held 8 bases outside the gene matches. Germline V gives CDR1 SQVTM, CDR2 ANQGSEA. The CDR3 sequence is 14 residues long. CDR3 protein: CSVEGDRGSSEQFF. The CDR3 DNA is TGCAGCGTTGAGGGGGACAGGGGATCGAGTGAGCAGTTCTTC.

V usage is TRBV28 and J usage is TRBJ2-7; D ambiguous. This CDR3 is built from 13 residues. Trimming took off 6 bases at V and 6 bases at J, with 15 bases between the two ends. From germline, CDR1 is MDHEN and CDR2 SYDVKM. CDR3 nucleotides: TGTGCCAGCAGGTCCCCATCGGAAAGCGAGCAGTACGTC. Translated, it gives CASRSPSESEQYV.

This rearrangement joins TRBV30 to TRBJ1-2; unclear D gene. Germline CDR1 is GTSNPN and CDR2 is SVGIG (reference sequence). V lost 0 bases and J lost 8, with 10 bases in between. This CDR3 contains 12 residues. DNA for the CDR3: TGTGCCTGGAGTGTAGAGGGTTACGGCTACACCTTC. Its translation: CAWSVEGYGYTF.

CDR3 loop: CASSVGASSGGSDTQYF. The CDR3 nucleotides read TGTGCCAGCAGCGTAGGGGCGTCTAGCGGGGGTTCAGATACGCAGTATTTT. This chain joins TRBV9 and TRBJ2-3; TRBD2 matches at 10 bases. Germline-derived CDR1 and CDR2 are SGDLS and YYNGEE. The CDR3 has 17 amino acids. J was trimmed by 4 bases and V by 0 bases; bases with no gene match: 8. Based on the CDR3 plus reference TRBV9 and TRBJ2-3, the full variable domain is DSGVTQTPKHLITATGQRVTLRCSPRSGDLSVYWYQQSLDQGLQFLIQYYNGEERAKGNILERFSAQQFPDLHSELNLSSLELGDSALYFCASSVGASSGGSDTQYFGPGTRLTVL.

The rearrangement joins TRBV7-9 to TRBJ1-5; D may be TRBD1 (5 bases). Looked up from germline, CDR1 is SEHNR and CDR2 is FQNEAQ (reference sequence). The CDR3 is 15 residues long. V was clipped by 0 bases and J by 0 bases, with 6 bases between them. The CDR3 bases are TGTGCCAGCAGCTTAGCCAGGGATAGCAATCAGCCCCAGCATTTT. As protein: CASSLARDSNQPQHF. The whole variable domain, filled in from reference TRBV7-9 and TRBJ1-5, reads DTGVSQNPRHKITKRGQNVTFRCDPISEHNRLYWYRQTLGQGPEFLTYFQNEAQLEKSRLLSDRFSAERPKGSFSTLEIQRTEQGDSAMYLCASSLARDSNQPQHFGDGTRLSIL.

This chain links TRBV5-6 with TRBJ2-1, with 10 bases fitting TRBD1. The CDR3 has 14 amino acids. Germline assignment: CDR1 SGHDT and CDR2 YYEEEE. J was trimmed by 9 bases and V by 4 bases; bases with no gene match: 7. The CDR3 region has the DNA TGTGCCAGCAGCACCAGACAGGGGGCGAGTGAGCAGTTCTTC. This gives the protein CASSTRQGASEQFF.